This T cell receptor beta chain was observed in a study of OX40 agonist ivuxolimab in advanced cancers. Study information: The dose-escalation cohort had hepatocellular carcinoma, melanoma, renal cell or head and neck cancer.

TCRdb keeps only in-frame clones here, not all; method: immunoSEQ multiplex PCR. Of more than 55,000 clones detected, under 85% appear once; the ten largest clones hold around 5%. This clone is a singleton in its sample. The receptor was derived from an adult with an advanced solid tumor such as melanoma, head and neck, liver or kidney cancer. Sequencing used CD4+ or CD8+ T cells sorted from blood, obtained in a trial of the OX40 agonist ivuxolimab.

In nucleotides, the CDR3 is TGTGCCTGGTCCGGACTGGGGGGAGGTAGTAGGACAGATACGCAGTATTTT. Amino acid sequence: CAWSGLGGGSRTDTQYF. This rearrangement joins TRBV30 to TRBJ2-3; tentative D call: TRBD2 (6 bases). The CDR3 length is 17 residues. Germline CDR1 reads GTSNPN; CDR2 reads SVGIG (reference sequence). With 5 bases removed from V and 3 bases from J, the gap between germline ends came to 24 bases.